This T cell receptor beta chain was sequenced for a study of regulatory T cells in long-lasting Graves disease. Overall study results and limits: Between persistent patients, more than 2,500 public clonotypes were shared, exceeding the approximately 900 shared between new patients.

Many counts were recorded for this clonotype. Its antigen is not known. The CDR3 runs to 13 residues. Between the trimmed V and J ends, which lost 8 bases and 4 bases, there was a span of 14 bases. Per the germline V gene, CDR1 is SGHTA and CDR2 is FQGNSA. Sequencing libraries for TCR beta were prepared with iRepertoire HTBI primers and Arm-PCR of CDR3 regions. In the authors' methods: The samples included around 65 TRBV and about 13 TRBJ segments. TCRdb re-derived calls from the multiplex PCR reads in MiXCR, one entry per CDR3 protein. The V and J calls were not made by the authors but by TCRdb's processing. Among 300,000 to 400,000 distinct CDR3 sequences listed, around a fifth were seen once. Time point specified: persistent/refractory GD, antithyroid drugs over 5 years with positive TRAb. Researchers made the TCR library from RNA that was extracted from PBMCs. The guidelines of the American Thyroid Association were the basis for diagnosing Graves' disease. EDTA tubes were used for drawing approximately 8.4 milliliters of peripheral blood.

This chain links TRBV7-2 with TRBJ1-1; D uncertain. The receptor was derived from a female donor with Graves disease. The specimen was peripheral blood mononuclear cells (PBMCs), collected when the disease was refractory, from a patient treated with antithyroid drugs. The CDR3: CASQGSSGTEAFF. CDR3 coding DNA: TGTGCCAGCCAAGGGTCATCGGGCACTGAAGCTTTCTTT.